This TCR beta chain was observed in a study of cytomegalovirus exposure and HLA in healthy donors. Study-wide results and caveats: Evidence from a later analysis indicated that most CMV-associated TCR beta chains looked HLA-restricted. The authors enumerated 180 or so TCR beta chains as linked to cytomegalovirus.

Nominally healthy donors were sampled, though unrecorded immune exposures were likely. The PCR had 60 Vbeta and 13 Jbeta primers. TCRdb's table, derived via immunoSEQ multiplex PCR, lists solely in-frame clones and lacks some. The data hold approximately 120,000 clones, with roughly 80% observed a single time. As to this clone: Its antigen is undetermined.

The germline gives CDR1 SGDLS, CDR2 YYNGEE. V was pared by 2 bases and J by 2 bases, with 14 bases between. This CDR3 region has 15 residues. The chain is built from TRBV9 and TRBJ2-7, with a tentative D call TRBD2 (5 bases). The TCR sequence derives from a man aged 30 to 39 in good health and CMV-seronegative. Sequenced input: PBMCs. CDR3 nucleotides: TGTGCCAGCAGCGTGTTCGGGGATACAACCTACGAGCAGTACTTC. The encoded protein is CASSVFGDTTYEQYF.